The 22 T cell receptor beta chains in this list originate from one sample, sequenced in a study of T cells in Graves' hyperthyroidism and ophthalmopathy. Amplified regions were TCR beta CDR3 sequences from RNA transcripts. The TCR CDR3 first-round RT-PCR relied on the HTBI primer set. A single record per CDR3 protein comes from TCRdb applying MiXCR to the multiplex PCR reads. The sample contains about 580,000 distinct CDR3 sequences, 46% of which appear only once. Source material: peripheral blood or thyroid tissue (not recorded which). Receptor source: a woman aged 18 to 35 with Graves' hyperthyroidism.

This clonotype was counted a few times. This chain links TRBV5-1 with TRBJ2-7; D gene unclear. The J call is uncertain, as TRBJ2-1 better fits the DNA end. Germline CDR1 SGHRS, CDR2 YFSETQ. The CDR3 is 12 amino acids. The CDR3 nucleotides read TGCGCCAGCAGCAAGGCCAACGATGAGCAGTTCTTC. Translated: CASSKANDEQFF.

The rearrangement joins TRBV7-9 to TRBJ2-2; 8 bases are shared with TRBD2. Trimming at V came to 5 bases and at J to 16 bases, leaving 9 bases not matched to a gene. This CDR3 has 12 amino acids. CDR1 is SEHNR and CDR2 is FQNEAQ in the germline V gene (reference sequence). The CDR3 DNA reads as TGTGCCAGCAGCGGGGATGGTGCGGGAGGGTTTTTT. Its translation is CASSGDGAGGFF.

This clonotype was recorded at least ten times. The V call is TRBV29-1, the J call TRBJ1-4; D is uncertain. Trimming cost V 2 bases and J 8 bases, with 12 bases left between them. The CDR3 is made up of 13 amino acids. Looked up from germline, CDR1 is SQVTM and CDR2 is ANQGSEA. Here the CDR3 reads CSVERVSSEKLFF. The CDR3 DNA is TGCAGCGTTGAAAGGGTGTCGTCGGAAAAACTGTTTTTT.

Remarks on this clonotype: A much larger clone differs from this one at a single base, so this may be a read error. This chain joins TRBV10-3 and TRBJ1-2; 9 bases fit TRBD1. The germline CDR1 and CDR2 sequences are ENHRY and SYGVKD. The length of the CDR3 is 16 residues. The DNA for the CDR3 is TGTGCCAGCAGTGCGCCTCCGGGACAGGGATTTTTTGGCTACACCTTC. Protein product: CASSAPPGQGFFGYTF.

CDR3 DNA sequence: TGTGCCAGCAGTGAGGGAAGAGGGGGCGGCTACGAGCATTTT. It translates to CASSEGRGGGYEHF. The chain employs TRBV6-5 and TRBJ1-5, with TRBD1 identical over 7 bases. The germline V gene has CDR1 MNHEY and CDR2 SVGAGI. The CDR3 sequence is 14 residues long. Trimming removed 5 bases from V and 14 bases from J; junction bases left unmatched: 15.

The genes are TRBV20-1 and TRBJ2-5; 10 bases are shared with TRBD1. Germline V gives CDR1 DFQATT, CDR2 SNEGSKA (reference sequence). The CDR3 extends over 14 amino acids. The J segment lost 5 bases and the V segment lost 3 bases, leaving 6 bases of the junction unmatched. The chain's CDR3 is CSARGTGDWETQYF. The CDR3, as DNA: TGCAGTGCTAGGGGGACAGGGGACTGGGAGACCCAGTACTTC.

This clonotype was picked up a small number of times. The chain carries TRBV7-3 and TRBJ2-7, with TRBD1 matching 10 bases. This CDR3 is built from 14 residues. Germline V gene data show CDR1 as SGHTA and CDR2 as FQGTGA. J was trimmed by 5 bases and V by 5 bases; bases with no gene match: 6. The CDR3, as DNA: TGTGCCAGCAGCCAAGAGACAGGGGGCAACGAGCAGTACTTC. It encodes CASSQETGGNEQYF.

The rearrangement uses TRBV2 and TRBJ2-2, with D possibly being TRBD1 or TRBD2 (5 bases each). CDR1 SNHLY and CDR2 FYNNEI come from the germline V gene. Trimming cost V 7 bases and J 1 base, with 7 bases left between them. The length of the CDR3 is 13 residues. The CDR3 DNA reads TGTGCCAGCATGGGGGTGAACACCGGGGAGCTGTTTTTT. Translating it yields CASMGVNTGELFF. Based on the CDR3 plus reference TRBV2 and TRBJ2-2, the full variable domain is EPEVTQTPSHQVTQMGQEVILRCVPISNHLYFYWYRQILGQKVEFLVSFYNNEISEKSEIFDDQFSVERPDGSNFTLKIRSTKLEDSAMYFCASMGVNTGELFFGEGSRLTVL.

The V gene is TRBV5-1, the J gene TRBJ2-1; 10 bases are shared with TRBD2. J gave up 7 bases and V 4 bases, and 20 bases lay outside the gene matches. Germline-derived CDR1 and CDR2 are SGHRS and YFSETQ. The CDR3 runs 19 residues. In nucleotides, the CDR3 is TGCGCCAGCAGCCCAAGGGGTCTAGCGGGAGCTAAAAAGGGGAATGAGCAGTTCTTC. Encoded protein: CASSPRGLAGAKKGNEQFF. Complete variable domain (other parts from reference TRBV5-1 and TRBJ2-1): KAGVTQTPRYLIKTRGQQVTLSCSPISGHRSVSWYQQTPGQGLQFLFEYFSETQRNKGNFPGRFSGRQFSNSRSEMNVSTLELGDSALYLCASSPRGLAGAKKGNEQFFGPGTRLTVL.

Only a few counts were recorded for this clonotype. The J gene is TRBJ2-7, the V gene TRBV11-3, with 9 bases matching TRBD1. Germline V gives CDR1 SGHNT, CDR2 YENEEA. With V trimmed by 2 bases and J by 3 bases, 5 bases remained unmatched. The CDR3 is 15 residues long. The CDR3 region is CASSLLGQGFYEQYF. Written as DNA, the CDR3 is TGTGCCAGCAGCTTACTAGGACAGGGGTTCTACGAGCAGTACTTC.

The V gene is TRBV29-1, the J gene TRBJ1-1, with 9 positions matching TRBD1. The CDR3 length is 14 residues. With 7 bases clipped from V and 5 bases from J, the junction kept 11 bases outside the gene matches. The germline V gene has CDR1 SQVTM and CDR2 ANQGSEA. The CDR3 loop reads CSASGTGSRTEAFF. DNA for the CDR3: TGCAGCGCATCCGGGACAGGGTCACGGACTGAAGCTTTCTTT. Together with reference TRBV29-1 and TRBJ1-1, the CDR3 gives the full variable domain: SAVISQKPSRDICQRGTSLTIQCQVDSQVTMMFWYRQQPGQSLTLIATANQGSEATYESGFVIDKFPISRPNLTFSTLTVSNMSPEDSSIYLCSASGTGSRTEAFFGQGTRLTVV.

There are many counts of this clonotype. The V call is TRBV27, the J call TRBJ1-4; 9 bases agree with TRBD1. V lost 5 bases and J lost 7; bases outside the gene matches: 5. The germline V gene has CDR1 MNHEY and CDR2 SMNVEV (reference sequence). The CDR3 covers 14 residues. The chain's CDR3 is CASSRDRVSEKLFF. The CDR3, as DNA: TGTGCCAGCAGTCGGGACAGGGTCTCTGAAAAACTGTTTTTT.

A word on this clonotype: The junction departs from the called germline gene at one end, perhaps through a read error. CDR3 sequence: CSIEDQGGSEQFF. DNA for the CDR3: TGCAGCATTGAAGATCAGGGGGGCTCTGAGCAGTTCTTC. The V gene is TRBV29-1, the J gene TRBJ2-1; weak D call: TRBD1 (7 bases). This CDR3 region has 13 residues. Germline CDR1 and CDR2: SQVTM and ANQGSEA.

Note on this clonotype: A much bigger clone sits one base away, suggesting this may be a read error. V and J are TRBV19 and TRBJ2-2, with D unresolved. The CDR3 is 12 residues long. V was clipped by 4 bases and J by 6 bases, with 6 bases between them. Germline CDR1 and CDR2: LNHDA and SQIVND (reference sequence). The CDR3: CASSTGPGELFF. For the CDR3, the DNA is TGTGCCAGTAGTACAGGACCCGGGGAGCTGTTTTTT.

This chain uses TRBV6-1 with TRBJ1-2; D is perhaps TRBD1 (6 bases). Germline V gene data show CDR1 as MNHNS and CDR2 as SASEGT. The CDR3 is 15 amino acids. V was clipped by 0 bases and J by 5 bases, with 13 bases between them. The CDR3: CASSEAHQGRYGYTF. DNA for the CDR3: TGTGCCAGCAGTGAAGCGCATCAGGGGAGATATGGCTACACCTTC.

The chain uses TRBV29-1 and TRBJ2-7; 7 bases align to TRBD1. Germline V lookup: CDR1 SQVTM, CDR2 ANQGSEA. This CDR3 is 12 amino acids long. V was clipped by 8 bases and J by 4 bases; unmatched bases: 8. Here the CDR3 DNA reads TGCAGCCAGGGACAGATGGGGTACGAGCAGTACTTC. Protein product: CSQGQMGYEQYF.

The genes are TRBV12-3 or TRBV12-4 and TRBJ2-1; the D gene is possibly TRBD1 (5 bases). V lost 6 bases and J 2 bases, leaving 11 bases between the germline ends. The CDR3 totals 14 residues. The CDR3 region has the DNA TGTGCCAGCAGGAATGACAGAACCTACAATGAGCAGTTCTTC. This encodes CASRNDRTYNEQFF.

There are a few counts of this clonotype. V gene TRBV15 combines with J gene TRBJ2-7; 14 nucleotides agree with TRBD2. The J call could be wrong; TRBJ2-1 is a better fit for the DNA end. Germline loops: CDR1 LNHNV, CDR2 YYDKDF (reference sequence). The CDR3 is made up of 15 amino acids. The CDR3 is CATSRGLAGVSEQFF. In DNA form, the CDR3 reads TGTGCCACCAGCAGGGGACTAGCGGGAGTTAGTGAGCAGTTCTTC.

This clonotype has ten or more counts. J is TRBJ2-5 and V is TRBV29-1, with D perhaps matching TRBD2 (5 bases). Germline assignment: CDR1 SQVTM and CDR2 ANQGSEA. The CDR3 is 11 amino acids. The germline V and J ends were trimmed by 7 bases and 2 bases, with 8 bases remaining between them. The CDR3 nucleotides are TGCAGCGGCGGGCAACAAGAGACCCAGTACTTC. This codes for CSGGQQETQYF.

CDR3: CASSHPITSGRASYSTDTQYF. The CDR3 region has the DNA TGTGCCAGCAGCCACCCTATCACTAGCGGGAGGGCCTCCTATAGCACAGATACGCAGTATTTT. This rearrangement joins TRBV7-4 to TRBJ2-3; the match to TRBD2 covers 13 bases. J gave up 0 bases and V 5 bases, and 17 bases lay outside the gene matches. Germline lookup yields CDR1 SGHVT and CDR2 SQSDAQ. CDR3 size: 21 residues.

Ten or more counts support this clonotype. The chain is built from TRBV9 and TRBJ1-5, with a weak D call TRBD1 (5 bases). Between the trimmed V and J ends, which lost 4 bases and 0 bases, there was a span of 8 bases. CDR1 and CDR2 (germline): SGDLS, YYNGEE. The CDR3 spans 14 residues. CDR3 in amino acids: CASSRGASNQPQHF. CDR3 in DNA: TGTGCCAGCAGCAGGGGCGCTAGCAATCAGCCCCAGCATTTT.

This chain joins TRBV4-2 and TRBJ1-5; D remains ambiguous. Per the germline V gene, CDR1 is LGHNA and CDR2 is YNFKEQ. Trimming removed 4 bases at V and 0 bases at J, with 10 bases between. This CDR3 contains 15 residues. The CDR3 sequence: CASSLFWVSNQPQHF. Written as DNA, the CDR3 is TGTGCCAGCAGCCTTTTTTGGGTTAGCAATCAGCCCCAGCATTTT.